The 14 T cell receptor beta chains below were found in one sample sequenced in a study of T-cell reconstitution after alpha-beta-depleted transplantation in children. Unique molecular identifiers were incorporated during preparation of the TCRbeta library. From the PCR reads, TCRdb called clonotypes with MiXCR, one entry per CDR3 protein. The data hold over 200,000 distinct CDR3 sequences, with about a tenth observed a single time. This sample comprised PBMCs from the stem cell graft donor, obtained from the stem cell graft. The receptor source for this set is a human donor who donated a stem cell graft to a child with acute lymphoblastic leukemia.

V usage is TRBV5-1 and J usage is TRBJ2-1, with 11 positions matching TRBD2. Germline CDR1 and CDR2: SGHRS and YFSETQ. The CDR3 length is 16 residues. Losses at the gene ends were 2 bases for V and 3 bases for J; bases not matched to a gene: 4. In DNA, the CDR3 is TGCGCCAGCAGCTTTGGACTAGCGGGCCGCTACAATGAGCAGTTCTTC. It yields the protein CASSFGLAGRYNEQFF.

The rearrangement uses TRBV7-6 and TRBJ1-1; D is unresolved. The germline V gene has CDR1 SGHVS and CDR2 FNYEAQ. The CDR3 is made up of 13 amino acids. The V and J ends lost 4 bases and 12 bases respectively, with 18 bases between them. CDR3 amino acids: CASSYKDSDRPFF. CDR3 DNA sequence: TGTGCCAGCAGCTATAAGGACTCTGATCGACCTTTCTTT. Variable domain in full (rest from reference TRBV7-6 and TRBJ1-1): GAGVSQSPRYKVTKRGQDVALRCDPISGHVSLYWYRQALGQGPEFLTYFNYEAQQDKSGLPNDRFSAERPEGSISTLTIQRTEQRDSAMYRCASSYKDSDRPFFGQGTRLTVV.

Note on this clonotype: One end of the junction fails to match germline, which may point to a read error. CDR3 sequence reads: CASSFPRLAGGLKRRNTRELFF. As DNA, the CDR3 is TGTGCCAGCAGCTTTCCAAGACTAGCGGGGGGTTTGAAACGTAGGAACACCAGGGAGCTGTTTTTT. The V and J genes are TRBV5-4 and TRBJ2-2, with 13 bases matching TRBD2. This CDR3 region has 22 residues. Germline V lookup: CDR1 SGHNT, CDR2 YYREEE (reference sequence).

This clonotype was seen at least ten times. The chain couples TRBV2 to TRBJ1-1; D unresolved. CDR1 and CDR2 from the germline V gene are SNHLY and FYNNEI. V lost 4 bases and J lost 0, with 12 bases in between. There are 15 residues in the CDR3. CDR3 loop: CASSVGGLMNTEAFF. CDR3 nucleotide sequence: TGTGCCAGCAGTGTCGGAGGACTCATGAACACTGAAGCTTTCTTT. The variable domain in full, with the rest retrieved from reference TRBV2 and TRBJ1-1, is EPEVTQTPSHQVTQMGQEVILRCVPISNHLYFYWYRQILGQKVEFLVSFYNNEISEKSEIFDDQFSVERPDGSNFTLKIRSTKLEDSAMYFCASSVGGLMNTEAFFGQGTRLTVV.

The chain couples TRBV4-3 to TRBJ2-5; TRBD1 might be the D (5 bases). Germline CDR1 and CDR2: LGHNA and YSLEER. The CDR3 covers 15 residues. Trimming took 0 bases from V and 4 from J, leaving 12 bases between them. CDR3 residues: CASSQEAGLLETQYF. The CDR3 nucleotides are TGCGCCAGCAGCCAAGAGGCAGGGTTATTAGAGACCCAGTACTTC.

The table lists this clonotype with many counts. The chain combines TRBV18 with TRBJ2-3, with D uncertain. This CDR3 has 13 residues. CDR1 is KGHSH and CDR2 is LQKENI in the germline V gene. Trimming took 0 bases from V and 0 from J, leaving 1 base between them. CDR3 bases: TGTGCCAGCTCACCACCTAGCACAGATACGCAGTATTTT. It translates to CASSPPSTDTQYF.

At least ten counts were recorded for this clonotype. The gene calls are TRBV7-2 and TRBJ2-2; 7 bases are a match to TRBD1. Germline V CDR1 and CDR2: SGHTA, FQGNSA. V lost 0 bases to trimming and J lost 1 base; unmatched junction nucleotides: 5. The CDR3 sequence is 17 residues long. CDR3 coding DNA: TGTGCCAGCAGCTTAGCGCTCGGGACAGTGAACACCGGGGAGCTGTTTTTT. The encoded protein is CASSLALGTVNTGELFF.

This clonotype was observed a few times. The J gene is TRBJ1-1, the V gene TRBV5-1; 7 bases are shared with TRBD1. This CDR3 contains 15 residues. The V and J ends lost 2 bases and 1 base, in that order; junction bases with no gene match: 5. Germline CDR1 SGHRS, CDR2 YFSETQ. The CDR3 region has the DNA TGCGCCAGCAGCTTTATTAACAGGGGGAACACTGAAGCTTTCTTT. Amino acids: CASSFINRGNTEAFF.

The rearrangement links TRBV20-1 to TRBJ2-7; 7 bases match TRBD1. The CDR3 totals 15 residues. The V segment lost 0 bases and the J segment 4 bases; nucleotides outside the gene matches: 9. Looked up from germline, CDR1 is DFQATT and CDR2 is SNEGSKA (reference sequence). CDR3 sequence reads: CSARDRSGGRYEQYF. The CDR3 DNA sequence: TGCAGTGCTAGAGATCGGTCAGGGGGACGGTACGAGCAGTACTTC.

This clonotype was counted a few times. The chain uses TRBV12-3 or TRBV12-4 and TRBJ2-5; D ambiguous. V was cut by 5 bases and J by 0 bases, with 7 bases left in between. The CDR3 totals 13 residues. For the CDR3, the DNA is TGTGCCAGCAGTCCCCGGGACCAAGAGACCCAGTACTTC. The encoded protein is CASSPRDQETQYF.

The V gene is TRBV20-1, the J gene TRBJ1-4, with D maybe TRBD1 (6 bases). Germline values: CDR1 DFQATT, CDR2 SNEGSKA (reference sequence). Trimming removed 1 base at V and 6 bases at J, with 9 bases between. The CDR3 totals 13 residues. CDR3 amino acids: CSARVGAHEKLFF. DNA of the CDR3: TGCAGTGCTAGAGTGGGGGCCCATGAAAAACTGTTTTTT.

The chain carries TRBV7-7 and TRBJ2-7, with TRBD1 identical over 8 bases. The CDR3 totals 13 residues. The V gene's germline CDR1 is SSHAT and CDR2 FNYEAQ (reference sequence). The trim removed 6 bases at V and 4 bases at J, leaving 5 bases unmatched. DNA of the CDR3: TGTGCCAGCAGTACAGGGGGAAGGTACGAGCAGTACTTC. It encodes CASSTGGRYEQYF.

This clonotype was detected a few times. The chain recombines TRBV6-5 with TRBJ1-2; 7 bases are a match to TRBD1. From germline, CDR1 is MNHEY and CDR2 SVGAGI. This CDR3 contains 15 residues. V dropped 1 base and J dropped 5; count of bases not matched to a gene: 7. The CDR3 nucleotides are TGTGCCAGCAGTTACTTACAGGGGACTCCGTATGGCTACACCTTC. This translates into CASSYLQGTPYGYTF.

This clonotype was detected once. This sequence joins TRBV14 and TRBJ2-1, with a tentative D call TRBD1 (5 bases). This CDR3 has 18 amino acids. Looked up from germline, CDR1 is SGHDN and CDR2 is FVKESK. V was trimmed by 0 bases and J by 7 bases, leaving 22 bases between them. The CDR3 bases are TGTGCCAGCAGCCAAGATCAAATTTGGGCCAGGGAAGGTAATGAGCAGTTCTTC. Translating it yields CASSQDQIWAREGNEQFF.